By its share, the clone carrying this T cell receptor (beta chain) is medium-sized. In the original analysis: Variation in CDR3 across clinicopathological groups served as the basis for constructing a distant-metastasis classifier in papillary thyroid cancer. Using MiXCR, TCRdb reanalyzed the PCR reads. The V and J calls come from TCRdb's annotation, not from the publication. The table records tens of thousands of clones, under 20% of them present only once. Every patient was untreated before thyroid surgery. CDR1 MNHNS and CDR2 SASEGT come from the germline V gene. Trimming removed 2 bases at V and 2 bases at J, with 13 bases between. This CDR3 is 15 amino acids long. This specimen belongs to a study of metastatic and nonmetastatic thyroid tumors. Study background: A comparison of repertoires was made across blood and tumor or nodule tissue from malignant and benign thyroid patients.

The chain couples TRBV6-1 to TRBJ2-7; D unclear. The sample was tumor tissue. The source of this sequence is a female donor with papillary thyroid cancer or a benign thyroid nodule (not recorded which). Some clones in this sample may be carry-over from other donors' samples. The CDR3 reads CASSEQHRLTYEQYF. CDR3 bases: TGTGCCAGCAGTGAACAGCATCGATTAACCTACGAGCAGTACTTC.